This T cell receptor (beta chain) was obtained from a study of T cell responses to AZD1222 COVID-19 vaccine. Assay used: immunoSEQ multiplex PCR; TCRdb lists only in-frame clones, some missing. This table holds 150,000 or so clones, approximately 92% found once. This TCR was recovered from an adult who received the AZD1222 COVID-19 vaccine. Here the sequenced sample was peripheral blood, taken 28 days after the second AZD1222 dose.

The CDR3 region is CASSHPRGEWASPLHF. DNA for the CDR3: TGTGCCAGCAGCCACCCGCGAGGAGAATGGGCCTCACCCCTCCACTTT. This chain joins TRBV14 and TRBJ1-6, with D uncertain. Germline V gene sequence: CDR1 SGHDN, CDR2 FVKESK. The CDR3 has 16 amino acids. The ends were cut back, 3 bases at V and 10 bases at J, with 19 bases in the middle.